Below, 30 T cell receptor beta chains from the same sample are listed, as sequenced in a study of cytomegalovirus exposure and HLA in healthy donors. The study ran its PCR with 60 Vbeta and 13 Jbeta primers. Generated by immunoSEQ multiplex PCR, the TCRdb table keeps only in-frame clones and is missing some. The sample table sets out 60,000 to 70,000 clones. What was sequenced was PBMCs. Receptors originate from a man aged 30-40 years in good health and CMV-seropositive.

The J gene is TRBJ2-1, the V gene TRBV4-1, with D possibly being TRBD2 (7 bases). Germline CDR1 and CDR2: MGHRA and YSYEKL. The germline V and J ends were trimmed by 2 bases and 8 bases, with 13 bases remaining between them. The CDR3 runs to 14 residues. DNA of the CDR3: TGCGCCAGCAGCCAATCTAGGGGGGGCCATGAGCAGTTCTTC. It translates to CASSQSRGGHEQFF.

The chain uses TRBV30 and TRBJ2-1, with 10 positions matching TRBD1. CDR3 size: 12 residues. V shed 3 bases and J 8 bases; nucleotides not matched to a gene: 1. Germline V CDR1 and CDR2: GTSNPN, SVGIG (reference sequence). CDR3 protein: CAWRGQGYEQFF. DNA for the CDR3: TGTGCCTGGAGGGGACAGGGGTATGAGCAGTTCTTC.

The chain carries TRBV5-1 and TRBJ2-5; 7 bases are shared with TRBD1. The assigned J gene may be wrong: the sequence end matches TRBJ2-7 better. There are 15 residues in the CDR3. Germline V gene sequence: CDR1 SGHRS, CDR2 YFSETQ. The CDR3 here is CASSRGTASAYEQYF. The CDR3 coding sequence is TGCGCCAGCAGCAGAGGGACAGCGAGCGCCTACGAGCAGTACTTC.

J is TRBJ1-5 and V is TRBV7-8, with D tentatively TRBD1 (6 bases). Germline V gives CDR1 SGHVS, CDR2 FQNEAQ. V gave up 8 bases and J gave up 5 bases, with 13 bases separating them. The length of the CDR3 is 13 residues. CDR3 bases: TGTGCCAGCCGTGGGGGGGGCGATCAGCCCCAGCATTTT. Its translation: CASRGGGDQPQHF. The full variable domain, in which reference TRBV7-8 and TRBJ1-5 provide the parts outside the CDR3, is GAGVSQSPRYKVAKRGQDVALRCDPISGHVSLFWYQQALGQGPEFLTYFQNEAQLDKSGLPSDRFFAERPEGSVSTLKIQRTQQEDSAVYLCASRGGGDQPQHFGDGTRLSIL.

The chain joins TRBV2 to TRBJ2-7; D remains ambiguous. The CDR3 covers 14 residues. The germline gives CDR1 SNHLY, CDR2 FYNNEI. Trimming removed 0 bases from V and 2 bases from J, with 8 bases in between. The CDR3 is CASSEAGTAYEQYF. The CDR3 DNA follows: TGTGCCAGCAGTGAAGCCGGAACAGCCTACGAGCAGTACTTC.

This chain links TRBV6-4 with TRBJ2-1, with TRBD1 matching over 8 bases. CDR1 MRHNA and CDR2 SNTAGT come from the germline V gene. J lost 8 bases, V lost 0 bases, and 6 bases had no gene match. The CDR3 length is 15 residues. The CDR3 protein is CASSDSDRASDEQFF. The DNA of the CDR3 is TGTGCCAGCAGTGACTCGGACAGGGCTTCAGATGAGCAGTTCTTC.

The V and J genes are TRBV28 and TRBJ2-7, with a possible D match to TRBD1 (5 bases). CDR3 length: 14 residues. The germline gives CDR1 MDHEN, CDR2 SYDVKM. Deletions cut 1 base from V and 4 bases from J, with 11 bases between. CDR3 nucleotide sequence: TGTGCCAGCAGTTTATCGACAGCAACGTACGAGCAGTACTTC. Translating gives CASSLSTATYEQYF.

The gene calls are TRBV5-1 and TRBJ1-2; the D is unclear. Germline assignment: CDR1 SGHRS and CDR2 YFSETQ. The CDR3 loop spans 14 amino acids. With 0 bases removed from V and 4 bases from J, the gap between germline ends came to 10 bases. CDR3 nucleotides: TGCGCCAGCAGCTTGGGCACCGGGTCCTATGGCTACACCTTC. This sequence encodes CASSLGTGSYGYTF.

This rearrangement joins TRBV6-1 to TRBJ2-4; TRBD2 agrees at 9 bases. The CDR3 extends over 12 amino acids. Germline values: CDR1 MNHNS, CDR2 SASEGT. V dropped 7 bases and J dropped 8; count of bases not matched to a gene: 3. The CDR3 region has the DNA TGTGCCAGCACCGGGACTAGCTACATTCAGTACTTC. Its protein product is CASTGTSYIQYF.

The gene calls are TRBV27 and TRBJ2-2, with TRBD2 matching over 7 bases. Germline V lookup: CDR1 MNHEY, CDR2 SMNVEV (reference sequence). The junction had 2 bases not matched to a gene; V was cut back by 4 bases and J by 6 bases. The CDR3 spans 13 residues. The CDR3 nucleotides read TGTGCCAGCAGTTGGGGGGGTGCCGGGGAGCTGTTTTTT. This translates into CASSWGGAGELFF.

This chain uses TRBV5-1 with TRBJ2-3; 10 nucleotides match TRBD1. Germline V gives CDR1 SGHRS, CDR2 YFSETQ. Losses at the gene ends were 4 bases for V and 5 bases for J; bases not matched to a gene: 10. The CDR3 sequence is 16 residues long. CDR3 sequence: CASSIPTGGAIDTQYF. The CDR3 coding sequence is TGCGCCAGCAGCATTCCGACAGGGGGCGCGATAGATACGCAGTATTTT.

This chain links TRBV10-2 with TRBJ1-2; D is possibly TRBD1 (5 bases). With 4 bases removed from V and 8 bases from J, the gap between germline ends came to 14 bases. CDR3 length: 13 amino acids. Germline CDR1 is WSHSY and CDR2 is SAAADI. The CDR3 sequence is CASSGTADKGYTF. In nucleotides, the CDR3 is TGCGCCAGCAGTGGGACGGCGGACAAAGGCTACACCTTC.

The V gene is TRBV4-2, the J gene TRBJ1-1; D perhaps matches TRBD1 (6 bases). V lost 1 base and J lost 4, with 13 bases in between. The CDR3 runs to 15 residues. Germline values: CDR1 LGHNA, CDR2 YNFKEQ. CDR3 sequence (DNA): TGTGCCAGCAGCCAAGGGGACACCCGGGGCACTGAAGCTTTCTTT. Translating it yields CASSQGDTRGTEAFF.

The chain recombines TRBV7-9 with TRBJ1-1; D gene uncertain. This CDR3 has 16 amino acids. Germline-derived CDR1 and CDR2 are SEHNR and FQNEAQ (reference sequence). V was cut by 4 bases and J by 2 bases, with 17 bases left in between. The CDR3 DNA reads TGTGCCAGCAGCTCCACTGGGTTTGGAGGAAACACTGAAGCTTTCTTT. Translating gives CASSSTGFGGNTEAFF.

J is TRBJ2-5 and V is TRBV14; 7 bases are shared with TRBD1. CDR3 length equals 13 residues. Germline loops: CDR1 SGHDN, CDR2 FVKESK. With 5 bases clipped from V and 2 bases from J, the junction kept 2 bases outside the gene matches. The CDR3 protein is CASSRGQQETQYF. CDR3 DNA sequence: TGTGCCAGCAGCAGGGGACAGCAAGAGACCCAGTACTTC.

The chain combines TRBV7-9 with TRBJ1-1; the match to TRBD1 covers 7 bases. With V trimmed by 1 base and J by 3 bases, 8 bases remained unmatched. The CDR3 has 16 amino acids. Germline V CDR1 and CDR2: SEHNR, FQNEAQ (reference sequence). CDR3 protein: CASSLEGATRDTEAFF. CDR3 nucleotide sequence: TGTGCCAGCAGCTTAGAGGGGGCCACTAGGGACACTGAAGCTTTCTTT.

The chain carries TRBV14 and TRBJ2-7, with 8 positions matching TRBD2. The CDR3 consists of 17 residues. The germline gives CDR1 SGHDN, CDR2 FVKESK. V was clipped by 0 bases and J by 0 bases; unmatched bases: 7. The CDR3 is CASSQERLAGLSYEQYF. In DNA, the CDR3 is TGTGCCAGCAGCCAAGAAAGGCTAGCGGGCCTCTCCTACGAGCAGTACTTC.

Worth noting for this clone: One junction end disagrees with the germline gene, perhaps due to a read error. This chain uses TRBV7-9 with TRBJ1-4; D may be TRBD1 (6 bases). In germline, CDR1 is SEHNR, CDR2 FQNEAQ (reference sequence). The length of the CDR3 is 17 residues. The DNA of the CDR3 is TGTGCCAGCAGCGTAGCCGGGAGGGGGGGGCGCGTTGAAAAACTGTTTTTT. Amino acid sequence: CASSVAGRGGRVEKLFF.

The chain couples TRBV6-5 to TRBJ2-1; TRBD2 might be the D (6 bases). The V gene's germline CDR1 is MNHEY and CDR2 SVGAGI. The V and J ends lost 6 bases and 4 bases respectively, with 16 bases between them. CDR3 size: 15 residues. Here the CDR3 DNA reads TGTGCCAGCAGCTCGACGGGACTTCCATACAATGAGCAGTTCTTC. It encodes CASSSTGLPYNEQFF.

The rearrangement joins TRBV5-6 to TRBJ1-6; no firm D call. Germline CDR1 and CDR2: SGHDT and YYEEEE. V was clipped by 4 bases and J by 9 bases, with 8 bases between them. The CDR3 has 12 residues. The CDR3 nucleotides read TGTGCCAGCAGCCGGGGTTTTTCACCCCTCCACTTT. As protein: CASSRGFSPLHF.

The chain is built from TRBV6-5 and TRBJ2-7; 9 nucleotides align to TRBD1. The V gene's germline CDR1 is MNHEY and CDR2 SVGAGI. V was clipped by 5 bases and J by 1 base; unmatched bases: 3. CDR3 length equals 14 residues. The CDR3 region is CASSLQGASYEQYF. The CDR3 DNA reads as TGTGCCAGCAGTCTACAGGGGGCTTCCTACGAGCAGTACTTC.

This sequence joins TRBV4-1 and TRBJ2-5; 9 nucleotides align to TRBD2. The length of the CDR3 is 15 residues. Germline V CDR1 and CDR2: MGHRA, YSYEKL. The J segment lost 5 bases and the V segment lost 1 base, leaving 5 bases of the junction unmatched. CDR3 sequence reads: CASSQVSGSGETQYF. CDR3 in DNA: TGCGCCAGCAGCCAAGTTAGCGGGAGTGGGGAGACCCAGTACTTC.

This chain connects TRBV20-1 to TRBJ1-2; D possibly corresponds to TRBD1 (6 bases). The germline V gene has CDR1 DFQATT and CDR2 SNEGSKA (reference sequence). Trimming shortened V by 6 bases and J by 2 bases, and 7 bases separated the two germline ends. This CDR3 is built from 11 residues. The CDR3 here is CSAQGNYGYTF. The CDR3 DNA sequence: TGCAGTGCCCAGGGGAACTATGGCTACACCTTC.

The chain recombines TRBV13 with TRBJ2-3; maybe TRBD1 (6 bases). The CDR3 consists of 16 residues. V was pared by 5 bases and J by 2 bases, with 17 bases between. The germline CDR1 and CDR2 sequences are PRHDT and FYEKMQ (reference sequence). CDR3 DNA: TGTGCCAGCAGCCTCCGACAGGTCCCCCCCACAGATACGCAGTATTTT. Encoded protein: CASSLRQVPPTDTQYF.

This chain uses TRBV6-5 with TRBJ2-1, with D maybe TRBD2 (6 bases). CDR3 length: 14 amino acids. V lost 6 bases, J lost 3 bases, and 12 bases lay in between. Germline CDR1 reads MNHEY; CDR2 reads SVGAGI. The chain's CDR3 is CASRGGAVYNEQFF. The DNA for the CDR3 is TGTGCCAGCAGGGGCGGGGCCGTCTACAATGAGCAGTTCTTC.

This chain joins TRBV6-5 and TRBJ1-6, with D unclear. CDR3 length equals 15 residues. V was pared by 2 bases and J by 10 bases, with 15 bases between. CDR1 and CDR2 from the germline V gene are MNHEY and SVGAGI. The CDR3 spells CASSYGEAGGSPLHF. The CDR3 bases are TGTGCCAGCAGTTACGGGGAGGCAGGAGGATCACCCCTCCACTTT.

The V and J genes are TRBV19 and TRBJ2-7; 8 nucleotides agree with TRBD2. Germline-derived CDR1 and CDR2 are LNHDA and SQIVND (reference sequence). CDR3 length: 14 amino acids. After removal of 4 bases from V and 4 bases from J, the junction contained 6 bases not matched to a gene. The DNA for the CDR3 is TGTGCCAGTAGTAGCCAAGCGGGAGCATACGAGCAGTACTTC. Amino acid sequence: CASSSQAGAYEQYF.

This chain connects TRBV25-1 to TRBJ2-3, with TRBD2 matching 9 bases. In germline, CDR1 is MGHDK, CDR2 SYGVNS. CDR3 length: 18 residues. V lost 2 bases to trimming and J lost 2 bases; unmatched junction nucleotides: 11. DNA of the CDR3: TGTGCCAGCAGTGAACGGGGAAGCGGGGGGTCCCTCACAGATACGCAGTATTTT. Its protein is CASSERGSGGSLTDTQYF.

With respect to this clone: At one boundary the junction diverges from the germline segment, which might be a read error. J is TRBJ2-1 and V is TRBV6-1, with D uncertain. The CDR3 has 13 residues. Germline assignment: CDR1 MNHNS and CDR2 SASEGT. DNA of the CDR3: TGTGCCAGCAGGCAAAGCTCCGACAATGAGCAGTTCTTC. Its protein is CASRQSSDNEQFF.

This sequence joins TRBV18 and TRBJ2-7, with TRBD1 matching 8 bases. V lost 2 bases to trimming and J lost 3 bases; unmatched junction nucleotides: 3. In germline, CDR1 is KGHSH, CDR2 LQKENI. CDR3 length equals 14 residues. The CDR3 DNA is TGTGCCAGCTCACCAACGGACAGGGTCTACGAGCAGTACTTC. It encodes CASSPTDRVYEQYF.